A single sample is the source of the 25 T cell receptor beta chains below, sequenced in a study of quantifying T cell responses using KT2 cells. Study background: RNA was reverse transcribed with TCR alpha and beta constant-region primers.

Each cDNA got a UMI-containing oligo ligated at its 3' end. The first PCR ran roughly 4 cycles with an equimolar RC1.1 and RC1.2 beta primer mix. One entry per CDR3 protein results from TCRdb running MiXCR on the UMI-ligation and nested PCR reads. The top ten hold approximately 40% of the sample, which has 40,000 to 50,000 distinct CDR3 sequences, around 15% seen once. Input material: PBMCs spiked with cells of the T cell clone KT2. The receptors shown here come from a human donor.

The chain is built from TRBV3-1 and TRBJ2-3, with 13 bases aligning to TRBD2. CDR3 length: 17 amino acids. From germline, CDR1 is LGHDT and CDR2 YNNKEL (reference sequence). Trimming at V came to 4 bases and at J to 1 base, leaving 5 bases not matched to a gene. This CDR3 reads CASSPFGLAGGTDTQYF. CDR3 bases: TGTGCCAGCAGCCCGTTTGGACTAGCGGGGGGCACAGATACGCAGTATTTT.

This clonotype was counted only a few times. The CDR3 sequence is CSVDRNRGETQYF. As DNA, the CDR3 is TGCAGCGTTGACAGGAACAGAGGAGAGACCCAGTACTTC. The rearrangement uses TRBV29-1 and TRBJ2-5; D not resolved. The CDR3 loop spans 13 amino acids. Trimming took off 3 bases at V and 4 bases at J, with 12 bases between the two ends. Germline assignment: CDR1 SQVTM and CDR2 ANQGSEA.

Only a few counts were recorded for this clonotype. This chain uses TRBV5-4 with TRBJ2-3; perhaps TRBD2 as D (5 bases). This CDR3 is 13 amino acids long. The V end was cut by 1 base, the J end by 3 bases, with 6 bases between. CDR1 and CDR2 from the germline V gene are SGHNT and YYREEE (reference sequence). The CDR3 nucleotides read TGTGCCAGCAGCTTGCGAGGGACAGATACGCAGTATTTT. Translating it yields CASSLRGTDTQYF.

The CDR3 DNA follows: TGTGCCACCCAAGCGACTTCAGATACGCAGTATTTT. As protein: CATQATSDTQYF. The chain links TRBV11-1 to TRBJ2-3; D ambiguous. The germline V gene encodes CDR1 SGHAT and CDR2 FQDESV (reference sequence). V dropped 10 bases and J dropped 4 bases, with 12 bases sitting between them. This CDR3 region has 12 residues.

This clonotype appeared many times. The chain couples TRBV29-1 to TRBJ2-1, with D perhaps TRBD2 (6 bases). The CDR3 length is 12 residues. The ends were cut back, 4 bases at V and 6 bases at J, with 10 bases in the middle. Germline V lookup: CDR1 SQVTM, CDR2 ANQGSEA. The CDR3 loop is CSVAIGSNEQFF. CDR3 DNA: TGCAGCGTTGCAATCGGGAGCAATGAGCAGTTCTTC.

The CDR3 spells CASSFQREGLNEQFF. Here the CDR3 DNA reads TGTGCCAGCAGCTTTCAGCGGGAGGGCCTTAATGAGCAGTTCTTC. The rearrangement links TRBV5-4 to TRBJ2-1; 10 nucleotides align to TRBD2. Losses at the gene ends were 2 bases for V and 7 bases for J; bases not matched to a gene: 6. Germline V gene lookup returns CDR1 SGHNT and CDR2 YYREEE (reference sequence). This CDR3 has 15 residues. Complete variable domain (other parts from reference TRBV5-4 and TRBJ2-1): ETGVTQSPTHLIKTRGQQVTLRCSSQSGHNTVSWYQQALGQGPQFIFQYYREEENGRGNFPPRFSGLQFPNYSSELNVNALELDDSALYLCASSFQREGLNEQFFGPGTRLTVL.

This clonotype was seen a handful of times. The chain carries TRBV7-3 and TRBJ2-5; D is tentatively TRBD1 or TRBD2 (6 bases each). The V end was cut by 3 bases, the J end by 4 bases, with 12 bases between. CDR3 length: 14 amino acids. In germline, CDR1 is SGHTA, CDR2 FQGTGA. The CDR3 is CASSLGAGGETQYF. CDR3 nucleotides: TGTGCCAGCAGCTTGGGGGCCGGGGGAGAGACCCAGTACTTC.

This clonotype turned up a few times. The CDR3 protein is CASSEAGTPRSGQYF. The CDR3 DNA follows: TGTGCCAGCAGTGAAGCGGGGACGCCAAGATCAGGGCAGTACTTC. The chain uses TRBV2 and TRBJ2-7; D may match TRBD1 or TRBD2 (5 bases each). CDR1 and CDR2 from the germline V gene are SNHLY and FYNNEI. The CDR3 runs to 15 residues. Trimming took off 0 bases at V and 9 bases at J, with 18 bases between the two ends.

The V and J genes are TRBV5-6 and TRBJ2-1; 12 positions agree with TRBD2. The CDR3 totals 15 residues. Unmatched junction bases numbered 10, after V lost 7 bases and J lost 8 bases. Germline CDR1 is SGHDT and CDR2 is YYEEEE. The CDR3 bases are TGTGCCAGCTCTCTAAGACCTAGCGGGGGGGATGAGCAGTTCTTC. It encodes CASSLRPSGGDEQFF.

This rearrangement joins TRBV5-1 to TRBJ2-7; 10 bases match TRBD2. CDR1 is SGHRS, CDR2 YFSETQ, per germline. The CDR3 is 16 amino acids. The ends lost 0 bases at V and 8 bases at J; junction bases unmatched: 11. The CDR3 DNA follows: TGCGCCAGCAGCTTGGAGGGGCCTAGCGGGAGTGTCAAGCAGTACTTC. Residues: CASSLEGPSGSVKQYF.

The chain links TRBV2 to TRBJ1-4; D is perhaps TRBD1 (6 bases). This CDR3 has 17 amino acids. Germline lookup yields CDR1 SNHLY and CDR2 FYNNEI. V lost 6 bases, J lost 7 bases, and 24 bases lay in between. CDR3 region: CASSSDRNSRIREKLFF. CDR3 bases: TGTGCCAGCAGCTCCGACAGGAATTCCCGAATTCGTGAAAAACTGTTTTTT.

This sequence joins TRBV20-1 and TRBJ2-7, with no clear D. This CDR3 region has 14 residues. Germline CDR1 reads DFQATT; CDR2 reads SNEGSKA (reference sequence). The ends were cut back, 5 bases at V and 2 bases at J, with 16 bases in the middle. The CDR3 spells CSAPGPTGPYEQYF. CDR3 DNA: TGCAGTGCTCCCGGGCCCACTGGACCCTACGAGCAGTACTTC.

The chain has TRBV10-2 and TRBJ2-2, with TRBD2 matching over 9 bases. This CDR3 region has 17 residues. With V trimmed by 7 bases and J by 1 base, 10 bases remained unmatched. Germline V gene data show CDR1 as WSHSY and CDR2 as SAAADI. This chain's CDR3 is CASKVSGGPQNTGELFF. DNA for the CDR3: TGCGCCAGCAAAGTTAGCGGGGGCCCCCAGAACACCGGGGAGCTGTTTTTT.

CDR3 region: CSVRWDEGSNQPQHF. The CDR3 nucleotides are TGCAGCGTACGTTGGGACGAGGGGAGCAATCAGCCCCAGCATTTT. The V call is TRBV29-1, the J call TRBJ1-5; maybe TRBD1 (5 bases). With 6 bases removed from V and 1 base from J, the gap between germline ends came to 16 bases. The CDR3 loop spans 15 amino acids. Germline-derived CDR1 and CDR2 are SQVTM and ANQGSEA.

The chain links TRBV19 to TRBJ2-7; D is ambiguous. V lost 4 bases and J lost 3, with 16 bases in between. Germline CDR1 and CDR2: LNHDA and SQIVND (reference sequence). This CDR3 spans 15 amino acids. CDR3 nucleotides: TGTGCCAGTAGTACTTCATCATCCTCGAACTACGAGCAGTACTTC. It specifies CASSTSSSSNYEQYF.

This clonotype was detected ten times or more. The chain couples TRBV6-6 to TRBJ1-5, with a weak D call TRBD1 (6 bases). CDR3 size: 14 residues. Deletions cut 8 bases from V and 5 bases from J, with 16 bases between. Germline V CDR1 and CDR2: MNHNY, SVGAGI (reference sequence). CDR3 loop: CASSPEGGHQPQHF. The CDR3 DNA is TGTGCCAGCTCCCCAGAGGGGGGGCATCAGCCCCAGCATTTT.

This clonotype was detected a few times. This chain joins TRBV29-1 and TRBJ1-2, with a possible D match to TRBD1 (5 bases). Germline V CDR1 and CDR2: SQVTM, ANQGSEA. The CDR3 length is 14 residues. Trimming stripped 5 bases from V and 4 bases from J, with 17 bases between. CDR3 sequence reads: CSVYEYRSLYGYTF. DNA for the CDR3: TGCAGCGTTTATGAGTACAGGTCCCTCTATGGCTACACCTTC.

This clonotype was detected a few times. The chain is built from TRBV5-1 and TRBJ2-7, with D hard to call. The V gene lost 4 bases and the J gene lost 10 bases, with 15 bases spanning the gap. This CDR3 region has 12 residues. In germline, CDR1 is SGHRS, CDR2 YFSETQ. In nucleotides, the CDR3 is TGCGCCAGCAGCAAGGACCGGCGCGATCAGTACTTC. It codes for CASSKDRRDQYF.

In this sample, this clonotype turned up a few times. The chain has TRBV20-1 and TRBJ2-5; tentatively, D is TRBD2 (5 bases). Germline CDR1 DFQATT, CDR2 SNEGSKA (reference sequence). The CDR3 covers 15 residues. Deletions cut 4 bases from V and 2 bases from J, with 17 bases between. The CDR3 nucleotides are TGCAGTGCTAAAGACTACGAACAACCTCAAGAGACCCAGTACTTC. It translates to CSAKDYEQPQETQYF.

This clonotype showed up many times. The rearrangement links TRBV5-1 to TRBJ2-5; unclear D gene. The germline V gene has CDR1 SGHRS and CDR2 YFSETQ. The CDR3 spans 14 residues. Trimming removed 4 bases from V and 5 bases from J, with 15 bases in between. The CDR3 sequence: CASSKTPASETQYF. The CDR3 bases are TGCGCCAGCAGCAAAACGCCAGCATCGGAGACCCAGTACTTC.

This clonotype appeared a few times. This chain links TRBV3-1 with TRBJ1-2; 7 positions match TRBD1. V dropped 0 bases and J dropped 8; count of bases not matched to a gene: 6. The CDR3 contains 14 residues. Germline CDR1 reads LGHDT; CDR2 reads YNNKEL (reference sequence). For the CDR3, the DNA is TGTGCCAGCAGCCAAGAAGGCAGGGGGGGAGGCTACACCTTC. Translated: CASSQEGRGGGYTF. Drawing the rest from reference TRBV3-1 and TRBJ1-2, the complete variable domain is DTAVSQTPKYLVTQMGNDKSIKCEQNLGHDTMYWYKQDSKKFLKIMFSYNNKELIINETVPNRFSPKSPDKAHLNLHINSLELGDSAVYFCASSQEGRGGGYTFGSGTRLTVV.

The chain combines TRBV12-3 or TRBV12-4 with TRBJ2-5; D may be TRBD1 (5 bases). V was trimmed by 2 bases and J by 4 bases, leaving 11 bases between them. CDR3 size: 14 residues. The CDR3 DNA reads TGTGCCAGCAGTTTACCCTATAGGGGAGAGACCCAGTACTTC. Translating gives CASSLPYRGETQYF.

This chain uses TRBV5-1 with TRBJ2-3, with TRBD1 identical over 10 bases. CDR3 length equals 16 residues. Per germline, CDR1 SGHRS and CDR2 YFSETQ. With V trimmed by 3 bases and J by 0 bases, 4 bases remained unmatched. The CDR3 DNA follows: TGCGCCAGCAGCTCCCGACAGGGGGCTAGCACAGATACGCAGTATTTT. This codes for CASSSRQGASTDTQYF.

The chain has TRBV20-1 and TRBJ1-2; unclear D gene. V dropped 0 bases and J dropped 4 bases, with 15 bases sitting between them. Germline V lookup: CDR1 DFQATT, CDR2 SNEGSKA (reference sequence). The CDR3 totals 15 residues. The CDR3 bases are TGCAGTGCTAGAGATCGGTTTCGACACCGCTATGGCTACACCTTC. Protein sequence: CSARDRFRHRYGYTF.

The V call is TRBV5-1, the J call TRBJ2-5, with 13 bases aligning to TRBD2. The J segment lost 3 bases and the V segment lost 0 bases, leaving 5 bases of the junction unmatched. From germline, CDR1 is SGHRS and CDR2 YFSETQ. This CDR3 is 17 amino acids long. The CDR3 region is CASSLEGLAGREETQYF. The CDR3 nucleotides read TGCGCCAGCAGCTTGGAGGGACTAGCGGGGAGGGAAGAGACCCAGTACTTC.